This entry features one TCR beta chain sequence. The data stem from a study of blood T cell repertoires in COVID-19. Across the study: The origin of the acute and convalescent COVID-19 samples was the United States, Italy and Spain. PBMCs, B-cell-depleted T cells, or T cells provided the cDNA or gDNA that made up the material.

Original processing notes: Nucleated cell number was recorded as an estimate derived from reference gene primer amplification. Profiled with immunoSEQ multiplex PCR; TCRdb holds only in-frame clones, not every one. V, J and clone size are those of that table, while D and trimming were read from the DNA. The sample holds about 210,000 clones; around four fifths are singletons and the top ten take roughly 8.8%. V was cut by 5 bases and J by 5 bases, with 15 bases left in between. Germline CDR1 is LNHNV and CDR2 is YYDKDF (reference sequence). The CDR3 runs to 14 residues. This rearrangement joins TRBV15 to TRBJ1-1; no clear D. Sequenced material: peripheral blood. The receptor's source is a woman in her forties or fifties with acute or convalescent COVID-19. This CDR3 is CATSWARGLTEAFF. The CDR3 nucleotides are TGTGCCACCAGCTGGGCGAGAGGGCTGACTGAAGCTTTCTTT.